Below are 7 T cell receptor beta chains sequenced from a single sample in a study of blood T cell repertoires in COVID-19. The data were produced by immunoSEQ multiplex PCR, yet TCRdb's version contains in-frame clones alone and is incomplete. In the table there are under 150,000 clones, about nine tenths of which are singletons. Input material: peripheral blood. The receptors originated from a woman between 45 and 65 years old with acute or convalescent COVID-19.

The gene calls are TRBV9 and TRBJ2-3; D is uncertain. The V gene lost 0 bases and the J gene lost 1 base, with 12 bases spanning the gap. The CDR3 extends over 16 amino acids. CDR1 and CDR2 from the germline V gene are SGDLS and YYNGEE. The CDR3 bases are TGTGCCAGCAGCGTAGAAGCATACTCGGGCACAGATACGCAGTATTTT. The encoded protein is CASSVEAYSGTDTQYF. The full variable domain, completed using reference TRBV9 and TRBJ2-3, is DSGVTQTPKHLITATGQRVTLRCSPRSGDLSVYWYQQSLDQGLQFLIQYYNGEERAKGNILERFSAQQFPDLHSELNLSSLELGDSALYFCASSVEAYSGTDTQYFGPGTRLTVL.

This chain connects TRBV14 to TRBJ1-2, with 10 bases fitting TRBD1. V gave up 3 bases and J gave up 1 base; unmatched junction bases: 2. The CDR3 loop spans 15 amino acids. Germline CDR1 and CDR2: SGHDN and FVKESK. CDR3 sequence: CASSQGQGINYGYTF. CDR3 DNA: TGTGCCAGCAGCCAGGGACAGGGGATTAACTATGGCTACACCTTC.

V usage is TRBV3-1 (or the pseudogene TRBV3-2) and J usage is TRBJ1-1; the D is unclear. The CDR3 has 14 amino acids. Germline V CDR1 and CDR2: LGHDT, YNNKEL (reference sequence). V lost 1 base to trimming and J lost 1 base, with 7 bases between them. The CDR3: CASSQVGENTEAFF. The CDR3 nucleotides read TGTGCCAGCAGCCAAGTGGGAGAGAACACTGAAGCTTTCTTT.

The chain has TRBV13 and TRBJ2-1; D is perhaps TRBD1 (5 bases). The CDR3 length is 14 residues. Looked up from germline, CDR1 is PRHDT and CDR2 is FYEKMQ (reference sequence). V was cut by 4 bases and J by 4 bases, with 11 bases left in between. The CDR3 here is CASSSTDSYNEQFF. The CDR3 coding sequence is TGTGCCAGCAGCTCTACCGACAGTTACAATGAGCAGTTCTTC.

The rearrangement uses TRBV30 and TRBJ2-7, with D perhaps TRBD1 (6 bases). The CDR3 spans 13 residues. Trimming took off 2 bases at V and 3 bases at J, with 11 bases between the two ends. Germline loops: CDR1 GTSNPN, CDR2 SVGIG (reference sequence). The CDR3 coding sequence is TGTGCCTGGAGTCCGGGACACCTCTACGAGCAGTACTTC. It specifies CAWSPGHLYEQYF.

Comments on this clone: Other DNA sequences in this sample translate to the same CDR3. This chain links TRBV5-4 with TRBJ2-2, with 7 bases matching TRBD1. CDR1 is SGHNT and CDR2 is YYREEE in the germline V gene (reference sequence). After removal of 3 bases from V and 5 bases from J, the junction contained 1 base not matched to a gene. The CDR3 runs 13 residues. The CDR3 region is CASSWTGTGELFF. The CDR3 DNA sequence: TGTGCCAGCAGCTGGACAGGAACCGGGGAGCTGTTTTTT.

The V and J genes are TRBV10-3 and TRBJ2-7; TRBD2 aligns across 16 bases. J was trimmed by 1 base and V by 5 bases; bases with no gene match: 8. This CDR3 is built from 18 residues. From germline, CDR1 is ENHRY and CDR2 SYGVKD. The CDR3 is CAISRGLAGGQGSYEQYF. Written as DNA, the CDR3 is TGTGCCATCAGTCGGGGACTAGCGGGAGGGCAAGGGTCCTACGAGCAGTACTTC.